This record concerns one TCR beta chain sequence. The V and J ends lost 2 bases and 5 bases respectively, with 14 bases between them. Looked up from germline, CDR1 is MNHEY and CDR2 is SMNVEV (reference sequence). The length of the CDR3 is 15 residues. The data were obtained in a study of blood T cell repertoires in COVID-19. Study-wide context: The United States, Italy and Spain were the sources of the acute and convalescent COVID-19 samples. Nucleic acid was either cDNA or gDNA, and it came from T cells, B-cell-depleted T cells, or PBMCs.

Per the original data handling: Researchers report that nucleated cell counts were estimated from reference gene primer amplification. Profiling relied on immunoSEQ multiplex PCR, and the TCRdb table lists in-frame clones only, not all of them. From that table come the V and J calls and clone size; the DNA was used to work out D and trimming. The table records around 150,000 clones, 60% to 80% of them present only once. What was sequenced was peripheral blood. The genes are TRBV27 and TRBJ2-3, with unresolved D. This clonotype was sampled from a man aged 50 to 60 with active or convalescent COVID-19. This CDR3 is CASSLDNPERDTQYF. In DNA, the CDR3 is TGTGCCAGCAGTTTAGACAACCCCGAGAGAGATACGCAGTATTTT.